The 20 T cell receptor beta chains reported below all come from one sample, sequenced in a study of OX40 agonist ivuxolimab in advanced cancers. Here immunoSEQ multiplex PCR was the method, and the copy in TCRdb shows in-frame clones only, minus some. The sample records under 80,000 clones, roughly 90% being singletons. Specimen: CD4+ or CD8+ T cells sorted from blood, collected in a trial of the OX40 agonist ivuxolimab. The receptors originated from an adult with an advanced solid tumor such as melanoma, head and neck, liver or kidney cancer.

The chain is built from TRBV28 and TRBJ2-1, with 7 positions matching TRBD1. In germline, CDR1 is MDHEN, CDR2 SYDVKM. J gave up 6 bases and V 2 bases, and 22 bases lay outside the gene matches. The CDR3 sequence is 20 residues long. The CDR3 coding sequence is TGTGCCAGCAGTTTAAAGGGCGGACTCATGGTAACAGGGGCCATCAATGAGCAGTTCTTC. Amino acids: CASSLKGGLMVTGAINEQFF.

V is TRBV7-2 and J is TRBJ2-7; 9 nucleotides align to TRBD2. The CDR3 contains 15 residues. Germline lookup yields CDR1 SGHTA and CDR2 FQGNSA. V was pared by 3 bases and J by 2 bases, with 5 bases of the junction left unmatched. Written as DNA, the CDR3 is TGTGCCAGCAGCTTTGAATCTAGCGGGACCTACGAGCAGTACTTC. Amino acid sequence: CASSFESSGTYEQYF.

The V call is TRBV28, the J call TRBJ1-4, with 8 bases fitting TRBD1. CDR1 MDHEN and CDR2 SYDVKM come from the germline V gene. The length of the CDR3 is 14 residues. The V segment lost 3 bases and the J segment 7 bases; nucleotides outside the gene matches: 4. For the CDR3, the DNA is TGTGCCAGCAGTTTGGCAGGGGGCCCTGAAAAACTGTTTTTT. Translating gives CASSLAGGPEKLFF.

The count of this clone is one. This chain uses TRBV27 with TRBJ1-2; a weak D match, TRBD1 (5 bases). The CDR3 is 16 amino acids. The germline V and J ends were trimmed by 5 bases and 4 bases, with 20 bases remaining between them. Germline V gene lookup returns CDR1 MNHEY and CDR2 SMNVEV (reference sequence). This CDR3 is CASSPLGARARYGYTF. The CDR3 DNA is TGTGCCAGCAGTCCCCTGGGCGCCAGGGCGCGCTATGGCTACACCTTC.

This rearrangement joins TRBV5-4 to TRBJ2-7, with D perhaps TRBD1 (6 bases). Germline V gene data show CDR1 as SGHNT and CDR2 as YYREEE (reference sequence). The CDR3 consists of 14 residues. The V end lost 4 bases, the J end lost 6 bases, and 17 bases lay between the germline ends. The CDR3 sequence: CASSTGQSSGEQYF. The CDR3, as DNA: TGTGCCAGCAGCACCGGACAGTCCTCCGGCGAGCAGTACTTC.

This chain uses TRBV7-2 with TRBJ1-4; D may be TRBD1 (5 bases). With 0 bases removed from V and 8 bases from J, the gap between germline ends came to 7 bases. Germline-derived CDR1 and CDR2 are SGHTA and FQGNSA. This CDR3 contains 13 residues. CDR3 nucleotides: TGTGCCAGCAGCTTAGCAGGGGACGAAAAACTGTTTTTT. It codes for CASSLAGDEKLFF.

This clone has only a few counts. The rearrangement uses TRBV6-5 and TRBJ2-1, with TRBD1 identical over 7 bases. CDR1 is MNHEY, CDR2 SVGAGI, per germline. J lost 6 bases, V lost 4 bases, and 3 bases had no gene match. This CDR3 contains 13 residues. The CDR3 protein is CASSLQGFNEQFF. The CDR3 DNA sequence: TGTGCCAGCAGTTTACAGGGGTTCAATGAGCAGTTCTTC.

J is TRBJ1-1 and V is TRBV5-4; D uncertain. Germline CDR1 reads SGHNT; CDR2 reads YYREEE (reference sequence). The CDR3 is 14 amino acids. V lost 0 bases and J lost 0, with 6 bases in between. The chain's CDR3 is CASSLGPLNTEAFF. The CDR3 DNA is TGTGCCAGCAGCTTGGGGCCGTTGAACACTGAAGCTTTCTTT.

The rearrangement uses TRBV6-1 and TRBJ1-5, with D possibly matching TRBD1 (6 bases). Germline loops: CDR1 MNHNS, CDR2 SASEGT. The CDR3 consists of 15 residues. Trimming stripped 0 bases from V and 6 bases from J, with 12 bases between. The CDR3 region has the DNA TGTGCCAGCAGTGAAGCTTGGGGGGGCTTTCAGCCCCAGCATTTT. This codes for CASSEAWGGFQPQHF.

This chain joins TRBV28 and TRBJ1-3, with a possible D match to TRBD1 (6 bases). With 3 bases removed from V and 5 bases from J, the gap between germline ends came to 14 bases. The CDR3 is made up of 15 amino acids. Germline V gene sequence: CDR1 MDHEN, CDR2 SYDVKM. CDR3 DNA: TGTGCCAGCAGTTTGAAACAGGGAGTTAGAAACACCATATATTTT. This sequence encodes CASSLKQGVRNTIYF. Full variable domain (rest looked up from reference TRBV28 and TRBJ1-3): DVKVTQSSRYLVKRTGEKVFLECVQDMDHENMFWYRQDPGLGLRLIYFSYDVKMKEKGDIPEGYSVSREKKERFSLILESASTNQTSMYLCASSLKQGVRNTIYFGEGSWLTVV.

This sequence joins TRBV5-1 and TRBJ2-1, with a tentative D call TRBD2 (6 bases). V was trimmed by 5 bases and J by 0 bases, leaving 15 bases between them. CDR1 and CDR2 (germline): SGHRS, YFSETQ. The CDR3 sequence is 16 residues long. The DNA for the CDR3 is TGCGCCAGCAGTCCGGGACTTAAGAGCTCCTACAATGAGCAGTTCTTC. It encodes CASSPGLKSSYNEQFF.

Here the CDR3 DNA reads TGTGCCAGCAGCCCCCGTTCCGGGGGGCCGAACACCGGGGAGCTGTTTTTT. This gives the protein CASSPRSGGPNTGELFF. The J gene is TRBJ2-2, the V gene TRBV11-3; maybe TRBD2 (7 bases). The CDR3 runs 17 residues. The ends were cut back, 5 bases at V and 0 bases at J, with 16 bases in the middle. Germline lookup yields CDR1 SGHNT and CDR2 YENEEA. The full variable domain, rest sourced from reference TRBV11-3 and TRBJ2-2, is EAGVVQSPRYKIIEKKQPVAFWCNPISGHNTLYWYLQNLGQGPELLIRYENEEAVDDSQLPKDRFSAERLKGVDSTLKIQPAELGDSAVYLCASSPRSGGPNTGELFFGEGSRLTVL.

This clone has more than one count but fewer than ten. The rearrangement joins TRBV15 to TRBJ2-5, with D possibly TRBD1 on 6 matching bases. Germline-derived CDR1 and CDR2 are LNHNV and YYDKDF (reference sequence). The V end lost 2 bases, the J end lost 1 base, and 17 bases lay between the germline ends. This CDR3 has 17 amino acids. CDR3 sequence reads: CATSRPRTAQSQETQYF. Here the CDR3 DNA reads TGTGCCACCAGCAGACCTCGGACAGCACAATCCCAAGAGACCCAGTACTTC.

The chain links TRBV7-3 to TRBJ2-1; D is uncertain. CDR1 and CDR2 from the germline V gene are SGHTA and FQGTGA. Trimming took off 3 bases at V and 4 bases at J, with 13 bases between the two ends. There are 15 residues in the CDR3. The CDR3 sequence is CASSLDPWAYNEQFF. The CDR3 bases are TGTGCCAGCAGCTTGGACCCCTGGGCATACAATGAGCAGTTCTTC.

This rearrangement joins TRBV7-3 to TRBJ2-5; no firm D call. The CDR3 consists of 13 residues. Trimming cost V 3 bases and J 9 bases, with 14 bases left between them. Germline V CDR1 and CDR2: SGHTA, FQGTGA. In DNA form, the CDR3 reads TGTGCCAGCAGCTTGAGTCTCGAGGCACCCCAGTACTTC. It encodes CASSLSLEAPQYF.

This rearrangement joins TRBV5-1 to TRBJ2-7; 9 nucleotides agree with TRBD1. The V gene's germline CDR1 is SGHRS and CDR2 YFSETQ. With V trimmed by 4 bases and J by 4 bases, 6 bases remained unmatched. The CDR3 extends over 14 amino acids. CDR3 DNA: TGCGCCAGCAGCCCCACAGGGGGCGGTTACGAGCAGTACTTC. This sequence encodes CASSPTGGGYEQYF.

This chain uses TRBV5-8 with TRBJ1-2; TRBD1 is a possible D gene (6 bases). Trimming removed 7 bases at V and 9 bases at J, with 13 bases between. CDR3 length equals 11 residues. CDR1 is SGHTS, CDR2 YDEGEE, per germline. The CDR3 nucleotides are TGTGCCAGCTTTAGGGGGTTGAGCTACACCTTC. Residues: CASFRGLSYTF.

The J gene is TRBJ2-7, the V gene TRBV7-6; 7 nucleotides match TRBD2. The CDR3 consists of 15 residues. From germline, CDR1 is SGHVS and CDR2 FNYEAQ. J gave up 8 bases and V 1 base, and 11 bases lay outside the gene matches. Here the CDR3 reads CASSLVASGIVKQYF. In DNA form, the CDR3 reads TGTGCCAGCAGCTTAGTGGCTAGCGGTATTGTAAAGCAGTACTTC.

V gene TRBV7-9 combines with J gene TRBJ1-5; D gene ambiguous. The germline CDR1 and CDR2 sequences are SEHNR and FQNEAQ (reference sequence). The CDR3 runs to 12 residues. V was shortened by 3 bases and J by 4 bases, with 4 bases between the two germline ends. CDR3 sequence: CASSFLNQPQHF. The DNA of the CDR3 is TGTGCCAGCAGCTTCCTAAATCAGCCCCAGCATTTT. Together with reference TRBV7-9 and TRBJ1-5, the CDR3 gives the full variable domain: DTGVSQNPRHKITKRGQNVTFRCDPISEHNRLYWYRQTLGQGPEFLTYFQNEAQLEKSRLLSDRFSAERPKGSFSTLEIQRTEQGDSAMYLCASSFLNQPQHFGDGTRLSIL.

The rearrangement uses TRBV19 and TRBJ2-3; 12 nucleotides match TRBD2. Germline CDR1 and CDR2: LNHDA and SQIVND (reference sequence). Trimming took 3 bases from V and 4 from J; bases not matched to a gene: 5. The CDR3 length is 16 residues. CDR3 region: CASSILAGGEADTQYF. In nucleotides, the CDR3 is TGTGCCAGTAGTATCCTAGCGGGAGGGGAGGCAGATACGCAGTATTTT.